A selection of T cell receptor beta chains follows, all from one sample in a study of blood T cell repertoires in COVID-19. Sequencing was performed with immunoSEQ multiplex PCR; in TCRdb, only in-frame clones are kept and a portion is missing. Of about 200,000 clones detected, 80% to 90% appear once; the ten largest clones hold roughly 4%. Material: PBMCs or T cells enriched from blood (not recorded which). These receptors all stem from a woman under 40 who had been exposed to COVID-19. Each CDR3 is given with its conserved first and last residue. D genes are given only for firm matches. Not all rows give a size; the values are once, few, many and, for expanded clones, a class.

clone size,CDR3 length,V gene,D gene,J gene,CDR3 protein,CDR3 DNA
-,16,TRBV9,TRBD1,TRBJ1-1,CASSATGGARGTEAFF,TGTGCCAGCAGCGCGACAGGGGGCGCACGGGGCACTGAAGCTTTCTTT
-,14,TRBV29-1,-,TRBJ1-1,CSAAWYGVGTEAFF,TGCAGCGCCGCTTGGTACGGGGTAGGGACTGAAGCTTTCTTT
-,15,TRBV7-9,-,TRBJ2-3,CASSPLGYNTDTQYF,TGTGCCAGCAGCCCTCTCGGGTATAACACAGATACGCAGTATTTT
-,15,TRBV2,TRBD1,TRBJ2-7,CASSQDGTGYYEQYF,TGTGCCAGCAGCCAAGACGGGACAGGGTACTACGAGCAGTACTTC
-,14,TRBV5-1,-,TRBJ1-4,CASSIQASNEKLFF,TGCGCCAGCAGCATACAGGCCTCTAATGAAAAACTGTTTTTT
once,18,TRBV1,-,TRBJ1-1,CSTWGQGLGLYGYTEAFF,TGCTCTACATGGGGACAGGGGTTAGGACTTTACGGGTACACTGAAGCTTTCTTT
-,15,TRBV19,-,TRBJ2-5,CASSIGTGIHETQYF,TGTGCCAGTAGTATCGGCACCGGGATTCACGAGACCCAGTACTTC
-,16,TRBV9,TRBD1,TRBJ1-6,CASSRGYRGQSSPLHF,TGTGCCAGCAGCCGGGGATACAGGGGGCAAAGTTCACCCCTCCACTTT
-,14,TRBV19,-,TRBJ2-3,CASSRQGPGDTQYF,TGTGCCAGTAGTAGGCAGGGTCCAGGAGATACGCAGTATTTT
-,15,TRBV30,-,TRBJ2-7,CAWSTTHTSSYEQYF,TGTGCCTGGAGCACGACACATACAAGCTCCTACGAGCAGTACTTC
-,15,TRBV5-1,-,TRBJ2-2,CASSLATSSLGELFF,TGCGCCAGCAGCTTGGCCACTAGTTCACTCGGGGAGCTGTTTTTT
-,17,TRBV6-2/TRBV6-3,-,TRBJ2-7,CASSTSQEGQTHYEQYF,TGTGCCAGCAGTACCTCCCAGGAGGGGCAAACCCACTACGAGCAGTACTTC
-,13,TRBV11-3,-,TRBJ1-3,CASAGSSSNTIYF,TGTGCCAGCGCAGGGTCCTCTTCAAACACCATATATTTT
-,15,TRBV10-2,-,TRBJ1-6,CASSESGRGNSPLHF,TGCGCCAGCAGTGAGTCCGGACGGGGTAATTCACCCCTCCACTTT
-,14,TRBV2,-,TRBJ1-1,CASSGPGSSTEAFF,TGTGCCAGCAGTGGTCCGGGATCCTCGACTGAAGCTTTCTTT
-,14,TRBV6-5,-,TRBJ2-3,CASQRQFYTDTQYF,TGTGCCAGCCAGCGTCAGTTCTACACAGATACGCAGTATTTT
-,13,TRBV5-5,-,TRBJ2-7,CASSLSGPAEQYF,TGTGCCAGCAGCTTATCTGGGCCGGCCGAGCAGTACTTC
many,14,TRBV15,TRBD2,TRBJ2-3,CATSRGGAADTQYF,TGTGCCACCTCACGCGGGGGGGCCGCAGATACGCAGTATTTT
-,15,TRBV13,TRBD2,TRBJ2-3,CASRRLAGDPYTQYF,TGTGCCAGCAGGAGACTAGCGGGGGACCCTTATACGCAGTATTTT
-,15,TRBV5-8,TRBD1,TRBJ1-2,CASSRGQGEGYGYTF,TGTGCCAGCAGCAGAGGACAGGGCGAGGGTTATGGCTACACCTTC
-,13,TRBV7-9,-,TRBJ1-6,CASSRGANSPLHF,TGTGCCAGCAGTCGTGGAGCAAATTCACCCCTCCACTTT
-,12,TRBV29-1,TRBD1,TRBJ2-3,CSVDRGLDTQYF,TGCAGCGTTGACAGGGGGTTGGATACGCAGTATTTT
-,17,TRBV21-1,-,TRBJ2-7,CASSKGEVAGRTYEQYF,TGTGCCAGCAGCAAAGGGGAGGTGGCAGGGAGGACCTACGAGCAGTACTTC
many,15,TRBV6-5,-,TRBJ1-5,CASTLTAGSNQPQHF,TGTGCCAGCACCCTTACGGCGGGGAGCAATCAGCCCCAGCATTTT
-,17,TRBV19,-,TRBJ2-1,CASTLWGRGSSYNEQFF,TGTGCCAGTACCCTGTGGGGGCGGGGGAGCTCCTACAATGAGCAGTTCTTC
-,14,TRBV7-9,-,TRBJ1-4,CASTTFATNEKLFF,TGTGCCAGTACTACATTCGCAACTAATGAAAAACTGTTTTTT
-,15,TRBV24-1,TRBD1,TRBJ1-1,CATSDPGQGNTEAFF,TGTGCCACCAGTGATCCCGGACAGGGGAACACTGAAGCTTTCTTT
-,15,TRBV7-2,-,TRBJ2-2,CASSLWHHNTGELFF,TGTGCCAGCAGCTTATGGCATCATAACACCGGGGAGCTGTTTTTT
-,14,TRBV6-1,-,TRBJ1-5,CASSEAYGVRPQHF,TGTGCCAGCAGTGAAGCATACGGAGTCCGTCCCCAGCATTTT
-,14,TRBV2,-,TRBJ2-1,CASSEVNSYNEQFF,TGTGCCAGCAGTGAAGTAAACTCCTACAATGAGCAGTTCTTC
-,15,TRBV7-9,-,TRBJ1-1,CASSWGQGMNTEAFF,TGTGCCAGCAGCTGGGGTCAGGGGATGAACACTGAAGCTTTCTTT
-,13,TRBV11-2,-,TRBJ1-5,CASSSYSNQPQHF,TGTGCCAGCAGCTCGTATAGCAATCAGCCCCAGCATTTT
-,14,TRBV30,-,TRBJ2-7,CAWSLWDITYEQYF,TGTGCCTGGAGCCTATGGGACATCACCTACGAGCAGTACTTC
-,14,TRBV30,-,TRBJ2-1,CAWKPDSLYNEQFF,TGTGCCTGGAAACCTGACAGCCTCTACAATGAGCAGTTCTTC
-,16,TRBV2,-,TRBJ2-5,CASFGSGTPYQETQYF,TGTGCCAGCTTTGGATCCGGGACACCCTACCAAGAGACCCAGTACTTC
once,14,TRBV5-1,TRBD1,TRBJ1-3,CASSTTGPGNTIYF,TGCGCCAGCAGCACGACAGGGCCCGGAAACACCATATATTTT
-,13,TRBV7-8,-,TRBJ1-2,CASSLDRSGGYTF,TGTGCCAGCAGCTTAGACAGGTCCGGGGGCTACACCTTC
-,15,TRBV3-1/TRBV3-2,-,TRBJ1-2,CASSQDEATPRGYTF,TGTGCCAGCAGCCAAGATGAAGCCACCCCGAGAGGCTACACCTTC
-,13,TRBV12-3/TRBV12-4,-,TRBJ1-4,CASRGPLWEKLFF,TGTGCCAGCAGGGGCCCCCTGTGGGAAAAACTGTTTTTT
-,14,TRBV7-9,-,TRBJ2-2,CASSPPEVTGELFF,TGTGCCAGCAGCCCCCCCGAGGTGACCGGGGAGCTGTTTTTT
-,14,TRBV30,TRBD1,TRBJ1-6,CAWSYRGYNSPLHF,TGTGCCTGGAGTTACAGGGGCTATAATTCACCCCTCCACTTT
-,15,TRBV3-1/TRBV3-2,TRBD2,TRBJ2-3,CASSHLRGGTDTQYF,TGTGCCAGCAGCCACTTGCGGGGGGGCACAGATACGCAGTATTTT
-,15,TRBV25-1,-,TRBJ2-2,CASSGWEDKTGELFF,TGTGCCAGCAGTGGATGGGAGGACAAGACCGGGGAGCTGTTTTTT
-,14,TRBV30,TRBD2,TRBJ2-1,CAWRNSGGSNEQFF,TGTGCCTGGAGAAATAGCGGGGGTAGTAATGAGCAGTTCTTC
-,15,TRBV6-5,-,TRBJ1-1,CASSYREGRDTEAFF,TGTGCCAGCAGTTACCGCGAGGGTCGAGACACTGAAGCTTTCTTT